This note documents a single T cell receptor beta chain sequence. Germline loops: CDR1 SGHTA, CDR2 FQGNSA. The CDR3 contains 16 residues. The V segment lost 5 bases and the J segment 5 bases; nucleotides outside the gene matches: 7. The sample comes from a study of identical twins. TCRdb reprocessed the 5' RACE reads via MiXCR and lists one record per CDR3 protein. The sample yields around 250,000 distinct CDR3 sequences, roughly an eighth seen once. This sample also appeared in a second study, on yellow fever vaccine responses in identical twins.

This chain uses TRBV7-2 with TRBJ2-5; TRBD2 matches at 14 bases. The clonotype was recovered from a young woman in good health. The sequenced sample was memory (CD45RO+) T cells sorted from blood. In DNA, the CDR3 is TGTGCCAGCAGCCCAAGACTAGCGGGGGGGCGGGAGACCCAGTACTTC. The encoded protein is CASSPRLAGGRETQYF.